The 32 T cell receptor beta chains given below trace back to one sample, sequenced in a study of blood T cell repertoires in COVID-19. This table comes from immunoSEQ multiplex PCR, and its TCRdb copy is limited to in-frame clones, with some not included. The sample shows more than 20,000 clones, approximately 89% of them seen only once. The sample consisted of peripheral blood. Receptors originate from a human donor in a cohort sampled during active COVID-19.

This chain joins TRBV2 and TRBJ1-2; D gene unclear. The CDR3 consists of 9 residues. Trimming removed 5 bases from V and 12 bases from J, with 7 bases in between. Germline V gene lookup returns CDR1 SNHLY and CDR2 FYNNEI. The CDR3 loop is CASSSRDTF. CDR3 DNA sequence: TGTGCCAGCAGTTCGAGAGACACCTTC.

The chain joins TRBV5-5 to TRBJ1-1; 7 nucleotides match TRBD1. Germline V gives CDR1 SGHKS, CDR2 YYEKEE (reference sequence). CDR3 length: 15 residues. The V gene end was trimmed by 4 bases and the J gene end by 4 bases; junction bases not matched to a gene: 10. The CDR3 is CASSRQGNGGTEAFF. In DNA, the CDR3 is TGTGCCAGCAGCAGACAGGGTAATGGCGGCACTGAAGCTTTCTTT. Together with reference TRBV5-5 and TRBJ1-1, the CDR3 gives the full variable domain: DAGVTQSPTHLIKTRGQQVTLRCSPISGHKSVSWYQQVLGQGPQFIFQYYEKEERGRGNFPDRFSARQFPNYSSELNVNALLLGDSALYLCASSRQGNGGTEAFFGQGTRLTVV.

This clone was observed a single time. The chain uses TRBV10-3 and TRBJ1-1, with D possibly being TRBD1 (6 bases). The CDR3 has 15 amino acids. Germline V CDR1 and CDR2: ENHRY, SYGVKD. V was trimmed by 2 bases and J by 4 bases, leaving 14 bases between them. CDR3: CAISEREGVGTEAFF. The CDR3 nucleotides read TGTGCCATCAGTGAGCGAGAGGGGGTGGGCACTGAAGCTTTCTTT.

This rearrangement joins TRBV4-1 to TRBJ2-1; 14 nucleotides line up with TRBD2. With V trimmed by 1 base and J by 7 bases, 3 bases remained unmatched. From germline, CDR1 is MGHRA and CDR2 YSYEKL. The CDR3 is 16 residues long. CDR3: CASSQGGLAGANEQFF. CDR3 in DNA: TGCGCCAGCAGCCAAGGGGGACTAGCGGGAGCGAATGAGCAGTTCTTC.

The chain is built from TRBV9 and TRBJ1-3; no clear D gene. V dropped 1 base and J dropped 0 bases, with 11 bases sitting between them. This CDR3 is built from 16 residues. Germline values: CDR1 SGDLS, CDR2 YYNGEE. CDR3 bases: TGTGCCAGCAGCGTATTGGGCCTGAGCTCTGGAAACACCATATATTTT. This sequence encodes CASSVLGLSSGNTIYF. Looking up the rest from reference TRBV9 and TRBJ1-3 gives the full variable domain: DSGVTQTPKHLITATGQRVTLRCSPRSGDLSVYWYQQSLDQGLQFLIQYYNGEERAKGNILERFSAQQFPDLHSELNLSSLELGDSALYFCASSVLGLSSGNTIYFGEGSWLTVV.

This clone was picked up one time. This chain connects TRBV19 to TRBJ1-4, with 7 bases matching TRBD1. Germline trimming cut 4 bases from V and 4 bases from J; bases unmatched to any gene: 3. The CDR3 totals 14 residues. In germline, CDR1 is LNHDA, CDR2 SQIVND (reference sequence). Here the CDR3 DNA reads TGTGCCAGTAGTACCGGGACAGTTAATGAAAAACTGTTTTTT. As protein: CASSTGTVNEKLFF. Full variable domain (remainder filled in from reference TRBV19 and TRBJ1-4): DGGITQSPKYLFRKEGQNVTLSCEQNLNHDAMYWYRQDPGQGLRLIYYSQIVNDFQKGDIAEGYSVSREKKESFPLTVTSAQKNPTAFYLCASSTGTVNEKLFFGSGTQLSVL.

The chain is built from TRBV11-3 and TRBJ1-1, with TRBD1 matching over 9 bases. Germline CDR1 SGHNT, CDR2 YENEEA. Losses at the gene ends were 5 bases for V and 7 bases for J; bases not matched to a gene: 5. The CDR3 is made up of 13 amino acids. CDR3 region: CASSEDRGSEAFF. The CDR3 nucleotides read TGTGCCAGCAGCGAGGACAGGGGAAGTGAAGCTTTCTTT.

The sample holds a few counts of this clone. This chain links TRBV6-5 with TRBJ1-1, with TRBD1 matching over 8 bases. The V gene's germline CDR1 is MNHEY and CDR2 SVGAGI. This CDR3 comprises 14 residues. After removal of 7 bases from V and 7 bases from J, the junction contained 11 bases not matched to a gene. CDR3 bases: TGTGCCAGCATCCAGGGGGCAGGAGTGAGTGAAGCTTTCTTT. Its protein product is CASIQGAGVSEAFF.

The chain couples TRBV13 to TRBJ2-7; D may be TRBD2 (5 bases). V was pared by 0 bases and J by 3 bases, with 9 bases between. The germline CDR1 and CDR2 sequences are PRHDT and FYEKMQ (reference sequence). The length of the CDR3 is 14 residues. The CDR3 DNA sequence: TGTGCCAGCAGCTTAGGTAGCGAGAACTACGAGCAGTACTTC. Translation: CASSLGSENYEQYF.

The chain combines TRBV29-1 with TRBJ2-3; 7 bases map to TRBD2. V lost 8 bases and J lost 6; bases outside the gene matches: 8. The germline V gene has CDR1 SQVTM and CDR2 ANQGSEA. The CDR3 sequence is 12 residues long. CDR3 nucleotide sequence: TGCAGCTTCCGCGTGGGAGGGGATACGCAGTATTTT. It specifies CSFRVGGDTQYF.

The chain's CDR3 is CASSREGSYNEQFF. The CDR3 DNA reads as TGTGCCAGCAGCAGGGAGGGGTCCTACAATGAGCAGTTCTTC. The chain links TRBV2 to TRBJ2-1; TRBD2 aligns across 7 bases. This CDR3 is built from 14 residues. Germline V gives CDR1 SNHLY, CDR2 FYNNEI. The V gene end was trimmed by 6 bases and the J gene end by 1 base; junction bases not matched to a gene: 3.

This chain joins TRBV3-1 (or the pseudogene TRBV3-2) and TRBJ2-7, with D possibly being TRBD1 (6 bases). The V and J ends lost 4 bases and 1 base respectively, with 11 bases between them. This CDR3 spans 14 amino acids. Germline assignment: CDR1 LGHDT and CDR2 YNNKEL (reference sequence). Here the CDR3 reads CASSRGQTSYEQYF. Written as DNA, the CDR3 is TGTGCCAGCAGCCGAGGACAGACATCCTACGAGCAGTACTTC.

This chain connects TRBV18 to TRBJ2-7; 12 bases agree with TRBD2. The germline V gene has CDR1 KGHSH and CDR2 LQKENI. J gave up 0 bases and V 2 bases, and 2 bases lay outside the gene matches. The CDR3 totals 16 residues. CDR3 coding DNA: TGTGCCAGCTCACCATCGACTAGCGGGAGCTCCTACGAGCAGTACTTC. Translating it yields CASSPSTSGSSYEQYF.

CDR3 sequence reads: CASSRHSGGNTEAFF. The CDR3 bases are TGTGCCAGCAGCCGCCATTCAGGGGGGAACACTGAAGCTTTCTTT. The chain employs TRBV3-1 (or the pseudogene TRBV3-2) and TRBJ1-1; the match to TRBD1 covers 7 bases. The trim removed 4 bases at V and 1 base at J, leaving 6 bases unmatched. Germline CDR1 is LGHDT and CDR2 is YNNKEL (reference sequence). This CDR3 region has 15 residues.

The chain employs TRBV9 and TRBJ2-1, with a weak D call TRBD2 (5 bases). Germline-derived CDR1 and CDR2 are SGDLS and YYNGEE. The V gene lost 2 bases and the J gene lost 10 bases, with 7 bases spanning the gap. This CDR3 comprises 11 residues. CDR3 region: CASSVEREQFF. The CDR3 DNA reads as TGTGCCAGCAGCGTGGAGCGGGAGCAGTTCTTC.

The rearrangement links TRBV7-9 to TRBJ1-3; the match to TRBD1 covers 8 bases. Germline V gives CDR1 SEHNR, CDR2 FQNEAQ (reference sequence). The V and J ends lost 3 bases and 5 bases, in that order; junction bases with no gene match: 9. This CDR3 is 16 amino acids long. CDR3 protein: CASSFSRGTGRNTIYF. In nucleotides, the CDR3 is TGTGCCAGCAGCTTTAGCCGGGGGACAGGCAGAAACACCATATATTTT.

The genes are TRBV9 and TRBJ2-7, with 9 bases lining up with TRBD1. The CDR3 length is 14 residues. The V gene's germline CDR1 is SGDLS and CDR2 YYNGEE. J was trimmed by 2 bases and V by 2 bases; bases with no gene match: 2. DNA for the CDR3: TGTGCCAGCAGCGTCGGGACAGGGACCTACGAGCAGTACTTC. Its translation: CASSVGTGTYEQYF.

This sequence joins TRBV6-5 and TRBJ2-5, with D maybe TRBD1 (6 bases). V lost 10 bases to trimming and J lost 3 bases, with 15 bases between them. The CDR3 totals 13 residues. CDR1 and CDR2 (germline): MNHEY, SVGAGI. Written as DNA, the CDR3 is TGTGCCACAAGGGACACTAATAAAGAGACCCAGTACTTC. Translating gives CATRDTNKETQYF.

The rearrangement uses TRBV5-8 and TRBJ2-7, with 7 bases identical to TRBD1. Trimming took 9 bases from V and 5 from J; bases not matched to a gene: 11. The germline CDR1 and CDR2 sequences are SGHTS and YDEGEE. The CDR3 contains 13 residues. The CDR3 bases are TGTGCCACCCGACAGGGAATCGTCGACGAGCAGTACTTC. This translates into CATRQGIVDEQYF.

The CDR3 protein is CASSGVLAGGPHEQFF. For the CDR3, the DNA is TGTGCCAGCAGTGGCGTCCTAGCGGGGGGGCCCCATGAGCAGTTCTTC. The chain employs TRBV27 and TRBJ2-1, with 12 nucleotides matching TRBD2. Germline V gene data show CDR1 as MNHEY and CDR2 as SMNVEV (reference sequence). This CDR3 has 16 residues. V lost 5 bases, J lost 8 bases, and 10 bases stayed unmatched.

This CDR3 reads CASQGSYNSPLHF. The CDR3 DNA follows: TGTGCCAGCCAGGGATCCTATAATTCACCCCTCCACTTT. The chain is built from TRBV21-1 and TRBJ1-6; the D segment call TRBD1 is taken from the table without a DNA check. TRBV21-1 is an annotated pseudogene. The CDR3 spans 13 residues.

V gene TRBV25-1 combines with J gene TRBJ2-3, with a possible D match to TRBD2 (5 bases). The CDR3 runs to 16 residues. Germline-derived CDR1 and CDR2 are MGHDK and SYGVNS. Trimming stripped 3 bases from V and 1 base from J, with 14 bases between. CDR3 in amino acids: CASSDPRAGGTDTQYF. The CDR3 nucleotides are TGTGCCAGCAGTGACCCGAGGGCTGGGGGCACAGATACGCAGTATTTT.

As DNA, the CDR3 is TGTGCCAGCAGTTTCTCGGGCACCGGGGAGCTGTTTTTT. As protein: CASSFSGTGELFF. The V gene is TRBV12-3 or TRBV12-4, the J gene TRBJ2-2, with D unresolved. The CDR3 has 13 residues. Trimming pared 3 bases from V and 4 bases from J, leaving 6 bases between.

The chain recombines TRBV18 with TRBJ2-3; D call uncertain. Trimming removed 3 bases from V and 1 base from J, with 5 bases in between. Germline loops: CDR1 KGHSH, CDR2 LQKENI. The CDR3 covers 13 residues. CDR3 sequence reads: CASSPRGTDTQYF. The CDR3 bases are TGTGCCAGCTCACCCCGGGGCACAGATACGCAGTATTTT.

The chain's CDR3 is CASIPDRASLEKLFF. In DNA form, the CDR3 reads TGTGCCAGCATCCCCGACAGGGCGAGTCTAGAAAAACTGTTTTTT. V gene TRBV2 combines with J gene TRBJ1-4; 7 bases line up with TRBD1. J gave up 8 bases and V 7 bases, and 13 bases lay outside the gene matches. There are 15 residues in the CDR3. Germline V lookup: CDR1 SNHLY, CDR2 FYNNEI. The variable domain in full, with the rest retrieved from reference TRBV2 and TRBJ1-4, is EPEVTQTPSHQVTQMGQEVILRCVPISNHLYFYWYRQILGQKVEFLVSFYNNEISEKSEIFDDQFSVERPDGSNFTLKIRSTKLEDSAMYFCASIPDRASLEKLFFGSGTQLSVL.

The gene calls are TRBV7-2 and TRBJ2-7; a weak D match, TRBD2 (5 bases). The CDR3 loop spans 12 amino acids. Between the trimmed V and J ends, which lost 2 bases and 7 bases, there was a span of 9 bases. Germline V CDR1 and CDR2: SGHTA, FQGNSA. The CDR3 reads CASSLYPGEQYF. CDR3 nucleotides: TGTGCCAGCAGCTTATACCCGGGAGAGCAGTACTTC.

This chain connects TRBV18 to TRBJ1-1; no definite D call. Looked up from germline, CDR1 is KGHSH and CDR2 is LQKENI. The CDR3 covers 17 residues. V was trimmed by 1 base and J by 2 bases, leaving 17 bases between them. The DNA of the CDR3 is TGTGCCAGCTCACCACGGATGTCGGGAGGTCTTAACACTGAAGCTTTCTTT. It specifies CASSPRMSGGLNTEAFF.

The chain has TRBV19 and TRBJ1-6, with D perhaps matching TRBD1 (5 bases). The CDR3 is made up of 17 amino acids. Per germline, CDR1 LNHDA and CDR2 SQIVND (reference sequence). The germline V and J ends were trimmed by 7 bases and 7 bases, with 23 bases remaining between them. CDR3 sequence: CASTYGGNPEGNSPLHF. CDR3 bases: TGTGCCAGTACCTACGGAGGGAATCCGGAGGGGAATTCACCCCTCCACTTT.

The genes are TRBV4-2 and TRBJ1-5, with D maybe TRBD1 (6 bases). V lost 3 bases and J lost 0, with 9 bases in between. This CDR3 contains 15 residues. Germline V gene sequence: CDR1 LGHNA, CDR2 YNFKEQ. The CDR3 is CASSQRTDSNQPQHF. Written as DNA, the CDR3 is TGTGCCAGCAGCCAGAGGACAGATAGCAATCAGCCCCAGCATTTT.

The V and J genes are TRBV30 and TRBJ1-5; tentative D call: TRBD1 (6 bases). V was cut by 0 bases and J by 0 bases, with 6 bases left in between. The CDR3 runs to 14 residues. Germline V gives CDR1 GTSNPN, CDR2 SVGIG (reference sequence). The CDR3 region is CAWSVGGSNQPQHF. As DNA, the CDR3 is TGTGCCTGGAGTGTAGGGGGTAGCAATCAGCCCCAGCATTTT.

This rearrangement joins TRBV5-6 to TRBJ2-7; 9 bases map to TRBD1. The germline V gene encodes CDR1 SGHDT and CDR2 YYEEEE. The CDR3 loop spans 15 amino acids. The V segment lost 4 bases and the J segment 7 bases; nucleotides outside the gene matches: 12. DNA of the CDR3: TGTGCCAGCAGCCTACGGACAGGGGCACTTGTGGAGCAGTACTTC. Residues: CASSLRTGALVEQYF.

V and J are TRBV7-9 and TRBJ2-2, with no clear D. The CDR3 covers 14 residues. The ends were cut back, 1 base at V and 5 bases at J, with 8 bases in the middle. Germline V gene sequence: CDR1 SEHNR, CDR2 FQNEAQ (reference sequence). CDR3 DNA sequence: TGTGCCAGCAGCTTAGGGGCCGTGACCGGGGAGCTGTTTTTT. Translated, it gives CASSLGAVTGELFF.